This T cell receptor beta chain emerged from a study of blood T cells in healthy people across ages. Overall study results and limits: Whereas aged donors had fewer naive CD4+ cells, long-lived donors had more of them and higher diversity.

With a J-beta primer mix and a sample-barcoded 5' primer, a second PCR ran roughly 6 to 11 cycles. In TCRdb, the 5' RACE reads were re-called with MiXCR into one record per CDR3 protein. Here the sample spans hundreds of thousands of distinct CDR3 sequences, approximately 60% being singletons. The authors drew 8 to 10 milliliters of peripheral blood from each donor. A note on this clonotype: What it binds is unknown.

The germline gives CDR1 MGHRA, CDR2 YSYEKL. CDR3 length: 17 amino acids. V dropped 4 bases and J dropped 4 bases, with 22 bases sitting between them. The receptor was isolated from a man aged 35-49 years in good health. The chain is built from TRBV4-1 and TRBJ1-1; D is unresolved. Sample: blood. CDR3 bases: TGCGCCAGCAGCCGGGCAAAGGACCACAATTTAGGCACTGAAGCTTTCTTT. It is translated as CASSRAKDHNLGTEAFF.